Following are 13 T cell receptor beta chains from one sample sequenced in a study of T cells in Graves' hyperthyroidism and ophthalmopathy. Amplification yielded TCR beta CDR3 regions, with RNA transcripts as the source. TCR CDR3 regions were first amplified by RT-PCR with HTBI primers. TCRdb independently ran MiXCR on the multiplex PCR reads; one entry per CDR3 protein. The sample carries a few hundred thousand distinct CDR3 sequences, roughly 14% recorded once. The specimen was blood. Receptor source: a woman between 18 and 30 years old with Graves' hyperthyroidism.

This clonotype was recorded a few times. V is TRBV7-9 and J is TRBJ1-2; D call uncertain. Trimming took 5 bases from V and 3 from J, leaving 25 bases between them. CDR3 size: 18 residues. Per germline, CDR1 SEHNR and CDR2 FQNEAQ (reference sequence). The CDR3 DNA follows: TGTGCCAGCAGCACTTTTAAGGGCAGACGGGCCCAATACTATGGCTACACCTTC. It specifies CASSTFKGRRAQYYGYTF.

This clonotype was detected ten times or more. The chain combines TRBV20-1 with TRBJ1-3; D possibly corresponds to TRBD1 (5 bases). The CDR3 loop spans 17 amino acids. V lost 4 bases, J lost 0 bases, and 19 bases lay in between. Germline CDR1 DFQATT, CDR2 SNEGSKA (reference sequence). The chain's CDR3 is CSAIKGSGAISGNTIYF. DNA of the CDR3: TGCAGTGCTATAAAGGGGTCCGGGGCGATCTCTGGAAACACCATATATTTT.

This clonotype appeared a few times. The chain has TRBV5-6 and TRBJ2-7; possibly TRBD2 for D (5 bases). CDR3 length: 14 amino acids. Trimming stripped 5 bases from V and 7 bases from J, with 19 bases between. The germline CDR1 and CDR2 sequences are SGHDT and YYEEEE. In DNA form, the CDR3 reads TGTGCCAGCAGTTCAACCGGGGTTAAAGGGGAGCAGTACTTC. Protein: CASSSTGVKGEQYF.

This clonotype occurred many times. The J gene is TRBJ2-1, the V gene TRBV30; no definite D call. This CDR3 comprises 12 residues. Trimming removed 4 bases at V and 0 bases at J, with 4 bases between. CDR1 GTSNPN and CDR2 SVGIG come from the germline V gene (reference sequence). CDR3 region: CAWTVSYNEQFF. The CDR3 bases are TGTGCCTGGACAGTCTCCTACAATGAGCAGTTCTTC.

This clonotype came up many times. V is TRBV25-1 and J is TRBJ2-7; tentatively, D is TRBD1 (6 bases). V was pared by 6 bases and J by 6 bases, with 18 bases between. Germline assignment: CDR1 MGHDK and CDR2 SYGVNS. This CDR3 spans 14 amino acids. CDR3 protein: CASRSPGHIGEQYF. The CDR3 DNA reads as TGTGCCAGCAGGTCGCCGGGACATATCGGCGAGCAGTACTTC.

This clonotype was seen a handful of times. The chain's CDR3 is CASSLRTGLYNEQFF. In DNA, the CDR3 is TGTGCCAGCAGCTTGCGAACGGGACTCTACAATGAGCAGTTCTTC. This chain connects TRBV5-4 to TRBJ2-1, with D possibly TRBD2 on 6 matching bases. V lost 1 base and J lost 3, with 11 bases in between. Germline V lookup: CDR1 SGHNT, CDR2 YYREEE (reference sequence). CDR3 length: 15 residues.

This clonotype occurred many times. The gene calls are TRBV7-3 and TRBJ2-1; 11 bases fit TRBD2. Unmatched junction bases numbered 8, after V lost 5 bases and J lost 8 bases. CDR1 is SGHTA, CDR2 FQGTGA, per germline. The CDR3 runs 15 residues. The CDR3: CASSILLAGVHEQFF. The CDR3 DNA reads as TGTGCCAGCAGCATACTACTAGCGGGGGTGCATGAGCAGTTCTTC.

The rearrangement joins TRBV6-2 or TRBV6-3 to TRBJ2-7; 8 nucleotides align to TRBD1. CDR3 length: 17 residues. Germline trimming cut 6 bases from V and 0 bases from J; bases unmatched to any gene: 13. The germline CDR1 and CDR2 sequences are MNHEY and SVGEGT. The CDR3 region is CASSKTRSGQASYEQYF. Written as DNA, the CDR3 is TGTGCCAGCAGCAAGACCCGGTCGGGACAGGCCTCCTACGAGCAGTACTTC.

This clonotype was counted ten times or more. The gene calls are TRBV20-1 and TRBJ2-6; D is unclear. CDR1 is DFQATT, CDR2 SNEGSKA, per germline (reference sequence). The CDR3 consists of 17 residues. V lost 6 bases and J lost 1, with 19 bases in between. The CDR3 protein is CSALVSAGKSGANVLTF. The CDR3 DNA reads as TGCAGTGCCCTTGTTTCCGCAGGAAAGTCTGGGGCCAACGTCCTGACTTTC.

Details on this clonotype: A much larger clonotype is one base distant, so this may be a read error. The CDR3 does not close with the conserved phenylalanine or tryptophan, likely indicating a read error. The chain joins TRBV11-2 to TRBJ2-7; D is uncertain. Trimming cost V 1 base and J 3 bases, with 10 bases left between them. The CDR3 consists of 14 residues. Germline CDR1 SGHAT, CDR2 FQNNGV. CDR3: CASSLVGLHYEQYS. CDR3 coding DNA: TGTGCCAGCAGCTTAGTTGGCTTACACTACGAGCAGTACTCC.

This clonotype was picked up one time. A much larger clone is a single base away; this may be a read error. The CDR3 loop reads CASSLASGVGGELFF. The CDR3 DNA sequence: TGCGCCAGCAGCTTGGCTAGCGGGGTCGGCGGGGAGCTGTTTTTT. The chain combines TRBV5-1 with TRBJ2-2, with TRBD2 matching 9 bases. V lost 0 bases to trimming and J lost 7 bases; unmatched junction nucleotides: 4. This CDR3 comprises 15 residues. Germline values: CDR1 SGHRS, CDR2 YFSETQ.

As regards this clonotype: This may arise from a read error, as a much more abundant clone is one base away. The chain's CDR3 is CASSARTSGGADWQETQYF. The CDR3 coding sequence is TGTGCCAGCAGCGCCCGGACTAGCGGGGGGGCCGATTGGCAAGAGACCCAGTACTTC. The chain links TRBV7-2 to TRBJ2-5; 15 positions agree with TRBD2. V shed 5 bases, J shed 2 bases, and the junction held 12 bases outside the gene matches. Germline V gene sequence: CDR1 SGHTA, CDR2 FQGNSA. This CDR3 is built from 19 residues. The variable domain in full, completed from reference TRBV7-2 and TRBJ2-5, reads GAGVSQSPSNKVTEKGKDVELRCDPISGHTALYWYRQSLGQGLEFLIYFQGNSAPDKSGLPSDRFSAERTGGSVSTLTIQRTQQEDSAVYLCASSARTSGGADWQETQYFGPGTRLLVL.

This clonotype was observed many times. This CDR3 reads CASGTGNGNEQFF. CDR3 bases: TGCGCCAGCGGGACAGGGAACGGAAATGAGCAGTTCTTC. The J gene is TRBJ2-1, the V gene TRBV10-2, with 9 bases identical to TRBD1. The germline V gene encodes CDR1 WSHSY and CDR2 SAAADI. The length of the CDR3 is 13 residues. Losses at the gene ends were 8 bases for V and 7 bases for J; bases not matched to a gene: 6.